The clone carrying this TCR beta chain has more than one count but fewer than ten. Its cognate antigen is unknown. The data are from a study of response to subunit inactivated influenza vaccine. TCRdb independently ran MiXCR on the RT-PCR reads; one entry per CDR3 protein. Of roughly 520,000 distinct CDR3 sequences listed, 25% are singletons. Germline V CDR1 and CDR2: LNHDA, SQIVND (reference sequence). V trimming: 4 bases; J trimming: 2 bases; junction bases outside the gene matches: 3. The CDR3 runs to 14 residues. Broader study findings: That few new T cells are recruited by each seasonal influenza vaccination was the authors' suggestion.

The input for sequencing was CD4+ T cells sorted from PBMCs, taken less than 6 days after vaccination. The J gene is TRBJ2-7, the V gene TRBV19; 9 nucleotides match TRBD1. The source is a man aged 50-59 years who received an inactivated influenza vaccine. The CDR3 region is CASSTYRGPYEQYF. The CDR3, as DNA: TGTGCCAGTAGTACGTACAGGGGGCCCTACGAGCAGTACTTC.